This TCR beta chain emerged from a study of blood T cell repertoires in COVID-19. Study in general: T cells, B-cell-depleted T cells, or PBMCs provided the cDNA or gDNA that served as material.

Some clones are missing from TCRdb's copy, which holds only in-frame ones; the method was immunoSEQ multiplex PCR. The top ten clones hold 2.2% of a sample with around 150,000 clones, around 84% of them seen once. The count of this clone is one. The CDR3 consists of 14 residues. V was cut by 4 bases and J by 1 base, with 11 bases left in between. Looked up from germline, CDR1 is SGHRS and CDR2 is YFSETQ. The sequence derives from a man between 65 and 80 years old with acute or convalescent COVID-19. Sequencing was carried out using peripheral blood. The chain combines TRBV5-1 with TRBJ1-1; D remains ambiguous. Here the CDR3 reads CASSHGQANTEAFF. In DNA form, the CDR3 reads TGCGCCAGCAGCCATGGGCAGGCGAACACTGAAGCTTTCTTT.